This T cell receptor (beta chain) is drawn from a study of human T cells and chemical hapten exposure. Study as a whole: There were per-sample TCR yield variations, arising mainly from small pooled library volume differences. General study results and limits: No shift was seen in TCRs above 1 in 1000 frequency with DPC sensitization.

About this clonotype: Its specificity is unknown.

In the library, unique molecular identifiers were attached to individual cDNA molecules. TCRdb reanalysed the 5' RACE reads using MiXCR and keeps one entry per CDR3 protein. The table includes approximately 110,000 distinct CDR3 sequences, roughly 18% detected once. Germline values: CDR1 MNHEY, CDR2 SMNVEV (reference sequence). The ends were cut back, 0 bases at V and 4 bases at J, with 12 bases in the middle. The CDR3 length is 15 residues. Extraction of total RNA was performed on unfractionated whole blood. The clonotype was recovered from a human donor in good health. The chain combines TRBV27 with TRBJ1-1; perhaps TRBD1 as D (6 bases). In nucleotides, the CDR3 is TGTGCCAGCAGTTTATCGCTGGGGGCGGGCACTGAAGCTTTCTTT. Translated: CASSLSLGAGTEAFF.